This note documents a single TCR beta chain sequence. Its matching antigen is unknown. CDR3 length equals 15 residues. Germline lookup yields CDR1 MNHEY and CDR2 SVGEGT. Trimming stripped 4 bases from V and 2 bases from J, with 15 bases between. The entry originates in a study of T-cell reconstitution after alpha-beta-depleted transplantation in children. Overall study findings and caveats: After transplant, at about two months, alpha-beta T cells were reportedly derived from several hundred expanded graft clones.

Using unique molecular identifiers, the investigators prepared the TCRbeta library. Using its own MiXCR run on the PCR reads, TCRdb lists one record per CDR3 protein. The sample consists of fewer than 1 million distinct CDR3 sequences, roughly 15% of them appearing once. The chain employs TRBV6-2 or TRBV6-3 and TRBJ2-7; no clear D. The specimen was PBMCs, mostly from graft donor cells, collected 360 days after TCRalphabeta/CD19-depleted stem cell transplant. The TCR sequence derives from a male patient under 18 who had a stem cell transplant for acute lymphoblastic leukemia, so the T cells may come from the graft donor. This chain's CDR3 is CASSFSLLGTYEQYF. The CDR3 nucleotides are TGTGCCAGCAGTTTCTCCCTACTTGGTACCTACGAGCAGTACTTC.